One sample yielded the 8 T cell receptor beta chains listed below, sequenced in a study of cytomegalovirus exposure and HLA in healthy donors. PCR primers comprised 60 Vbeta and 13 Jbeta primers. Assay: immunoSEQ multiplex PCR; the TCRdb copy retains only in-frame clones and omits some. The specimen's table records about 50,000 clones. The specimen sequenced was PBMCs. These receptors were taken from a woman aged 60 to 75 in good health and CMV-seropositive.

J is TRBJ1-2 and V is TRBV4-1, with 7 bases aligning to TRBD1. After removal of 4 bases from V and 2 bases from J, the junction contained 4 bases not matched to a gene. This CDR3 is built from 14 residues. Germline CDR1 and CDR2: MGHRA and YSYEKL. The CDR3 loop reads CASSLRDSNYGYTF. The CDR3 DNA follows: TGCGCCAGCAGCCTACGGGACAGCAACTATGGCTACACCTTC.

The gene calls are TRBV6-6 and TRBJ2-6; D remains ambiguous. The CDR3 covers 14 residues. Trimming took off 4 bases at V and 3 bases at J, with 7 bases between the two ends. Looked up from germline, CDR1 is MNHNY and CDR2 is SVGAGI (reference sequence). The CDR3, as DNA: TGTGCCAGCAGTTCCCCTGTTGGGGCCAACGTCCTGACTTTC. It is translated as CASSSPVGANVLTF.

The gene calls are TRBV13 and TRBJ2-7, with D perhaps TRBD2 (5 bases). The V gene's germline CDR1 is PRHDT and CDR2 FYEKMQ (reference sequence). This CDR3 spans 14 amino acids. V was trimmed by 0 bases and J by 3 bases, leaving 9 bases between them. This CDR3 is CASSLGGLFYEQYF. Here the CDR3 DNA reads TGTGCCAGCAGCTTAGGCGGACTCTTCTACGAGCAGTACTTC.

The chain is built from TRBV6-1 and TRBJ2-3; D is possibly TRBD2 (5 bases). This CDR3 is built from 16 residues. Looked up from germline, CDR1 is MNHNS and CDR2 is SASEGT. With 2 bases removed from V and 8 bases from J, the gap between germline ends came to 20 bases. Here the CDR3 DNA reads TGTGCCAGCAGTGAATCTCGGGGTCCGGTTCTTGGTACGCAGTATTTT. It yields the protein CASSESRGPVLGTQYF.

The chain couples TRBV29-1 to TRBJ2-7, with TRBD1 as a possible D gene (6 bases). V was cut by 7 bases and J by 7 bases, with 17 bases left in between. Germline values: CDR1 SQVTM, CDR2 ANQGSEA. This CDR3 has 12 residues. The CDR3 sequence is CSAAPGVGEQYF. The CDR3 bases are TGCAGCGCTGCGCCAGGGGTCGGGGAGCAGTACTTC.

The chain combines TRBV11-2 with TRBJ1-1; no clear D. V was shortened by 4 bases and J by 1 base, with 7 bases between the two germline ends. The length of the CDR3 is 13 residues. Germline V CDR1 and CDR2: SGHAT, FQNNGV. The CDR3 nucleotides are TGTGCCAGCAGCTCCCAGGAGAACACTGAAGCTTTCTTT. Residues: CASSSQENTEAFF. The full variable domain, rest sourced from reference TRBV11-2 and TRBJ1-1, is EAGVAQSPRYKIIEKRQSVAFWCNPISGHATLYWYQQILGQGPKLLIQFQNNGVVDDSQLPKDRFSAERLKGVDSTLKIQPAKLEDSAVYLCASSSQENTEAFFGQGTRLTVV.

The chain carries TRBV6-1 and TRBJ1-1, with 7 positions matching TRBD1. The junction had 11 bases not matched to a gene; V was cut back by 7 bases and J by 9 bases. The CDR3 is made up of 13 amino acids. Germline V gene lookup returns CDR1 MNHNS and CDR2 SASEGT. The CDR3 is CASTTGQASKAFF. As DNA, the CDR3 is TGTGCCAGCACCACCGGACAGGCCTCGAAAGCTTTCTTT.

The V and J genes are TRBV5-8 and TRBJ2-7; TRBD1 aligns across 12 bases. After removal of 8 bases from V and 4 bases from J, the junction contained 13 bases not matched to a gene. Germline CDR1 and CDR2: SGHTS and YDEGEE. The CDR3 covers 16 residues. The CDR3 DNA reads as TGTGCCAGTCCTTCGGGACAGGGGGCGTTTCCGTACGAGCAGTACTTC. The encoded protein is CASPSGQGAFPYEQYF.